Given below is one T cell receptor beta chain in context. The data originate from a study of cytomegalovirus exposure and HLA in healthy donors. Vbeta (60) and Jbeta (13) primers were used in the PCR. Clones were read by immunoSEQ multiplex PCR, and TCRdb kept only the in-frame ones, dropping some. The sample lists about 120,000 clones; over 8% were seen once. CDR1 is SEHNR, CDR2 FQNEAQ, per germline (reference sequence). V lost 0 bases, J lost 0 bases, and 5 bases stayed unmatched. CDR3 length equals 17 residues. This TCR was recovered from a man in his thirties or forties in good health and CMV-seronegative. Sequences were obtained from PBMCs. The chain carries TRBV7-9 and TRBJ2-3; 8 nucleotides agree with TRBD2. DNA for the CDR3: TGTGCCAGCAGCTTAGCGTTTAGCGGGACAAGCACAGATACGCAGTATTTT. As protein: CASSLAFSGTSTDTQYF. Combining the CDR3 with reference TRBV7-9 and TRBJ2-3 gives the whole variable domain DTGVSQNPRHKITKRGQNVTFRCDPISEHNRLYWYRQTLGQGPEFLTYFQNEAQLEKSRLLSDRFSAERPKGSFSTLEIQRTEQGDSAMYLCASSLAFSGTSTDTQYFGPGTRLTVL.